What follows are 28 T cell receptor beta chains derived from one specimen sequenced in a study of blood T cells in healthy people across ages. Using a J-beta primer mix together with a sample-barcoded 5' primer, a second PCR was run for roughly 6 to 11 cycles. TCRdb recomputed calls from the 5' RACE reads with MiXCR, one row per CDR3 protein. The data contain approximately 1,100,000 distinct CDR3 sequences, 35% to 50% of them singletons. Material: blood. The receptors were sampled from a woman aged 55-69 years in good health.

J is TRBJ2-3 and V is TRBV20-1; 11 bases fit TRBD1. V was clipped by 5 bases and J by 6 bases; unmatched bases: 4. Looked up from germline, CDR1 is DFQATT and CDR2 is SNEGSKA (reference sequence). This CDR3 is built from 13 residues. The CDR3 sequence is CSAGDRGSDTQYF. The CDR3 coding sequence is TGCAGTGCTGGGGACAGGGGGTCCGATACGCAGTATTTT.

The J gene is TRBJ2-5, the V gene TRBV14; 7 bases agree with TRBD1. Germline V lookup: CDR1 SGHDN, CDR2 FVKESK. The CDR3 sequence is 15 residues long. Trimming removed 5 bases from V and 11 bases from J; junction bases left unmatched: 17. CDR3 in DNA: TGTGCCAGCAGCGGCGCCGGGACAGTGGCCAATGAGCAGTACTTC. Encoded protein: CASSGAGTVANEQYF. Complete variable domain (other parts from reference TRBV14 and TRBJ2-5): EAGVTQFPSHSVIEKGQTVTLRCDPISGHDNLYWYRRVMGKEIKFLLHFVKESKQDESGMPNNRFLAERTGGTYSTLKVQPAELEDSGVYFCASSGAGTVANEQYFGPGTRLLVL.

The rearrangement uses TRBV7-2 and TRBJ2-4; D possibly corresponds to TRBD1 (6 bases). The J call may be mistaken, given a closer DNA end match to TRBJ2-5. The CDR3 contains 14 residues. CDR1 and CDR2 from the germline V gene are SGHTA and FQGNSA. The CDR3, as DNA: TGTGCCAGCAGCTTAGTATCCCAGGGGGAGACCCAGTACTTC. Its translation: CASSLVSQGETQYF.

The CDR3 DNA reads TGTGCCAGCAGCCAAGTCATTGGGCTAGCGGGCTCCTACGAGCAGTACTTC. It specifies CASSQVIGLAGSYEQYF. The genes are TRBV3-1 and TRBJ2-7; TRBD2 matches 8 bases. CDR1 and CDR2 (germline): LGHDT, YNNKEL (reference sequence). The J segment lost 0 bases and the V segment lost 1 base, leaving 8 bases of the junction unmatched. CDR3 size: 17 residues.

V usage is TRBV27 and J usage is TRBJ2-7; 7 bases fit TRBD2. The CDR3 extends over 14 amino acids. Unmatched junction bases numbered 11, after V lost 5 bases and J lost 7 bases. Germline V gene data show CDR1 as MNHEY and CDR2 as SMNVEV (reference sequence). For the CDR3, the DNA is TGTGCCAGCAGTCGGGAGGCCCTTTACAATGAGCAGTACTTC. Amino acids: CASSREALYNEQYF.

This clonotype has at least ten counts. J is TRBJ2-4 and V is TRBV20-1, with unresolved D. The CDR3 runs 14 residues. Germline assignment: CDR1 DFQATT and CDR2 SNEGSKA (reference sequence). V lost 4 bases and J 13 bases, leaving 23 bases between the germline ends. Here the CDR3 DNA reads TGCAGTGCTATACGACAAGCCCAAGCGAGAGAGCAGTACTTC. This sequence encodes CSAIRQAQAREQYF.

V usage is TRBV20-1 and J usage is TRBJ2-5, with D possibly being TRBD1 (5 bases). The CDR3 loop spans 15 amino acids. The germline CDR1 and CDR2 sequences are DFQATT and SNEGSKA (reference sequence). Trimming took off 3 bases at V and 2 bases at J, with 16 bases between the two ends. As DNA, the CDR3 is TGCAGTGCTAGGCGGCAGGGAAGGTGGCAAGAGACCCAGTACTTC. It specifies CSARRQGRWQETQYF.

The CDR3 sequence is CASSEFGTGGEETQYF. Here the CDR3 DNA reads TGTGCCAGCAGTGAATTTGGGACAGGGGGTGAAGAGACCCAGTACTTC. This rearrangement joins TRBV25-1 to TRBJ2-7, with 11 bases that match TRBD1. The J call is in doubt because the DNA end fits TRBJ2-5 better. Germline V gene lookup returns CDR1 MGHDK and CDR2 SYGVNS. The CDR3 is 16 residues long.

The gene calls are TRBV10-3 and TRBJ1-1; D possibly corresponds to TRBD1 (5 bases). The V and J ends lost 0 bases and 4 bases respectively, with 12 bases between them. CDR1 is ENHRY, CDR2 SYGVKD, per germline. The CDR3 length is 15 residues. CDR3 bases: TGTGCCATCAGTGAGTCTCAGGGATCGAGCACTGAAGCTTTCTTT. It codes for CAISESQGSSTEAFF.

V usage is TRBV27 and J usage is TRBJ2-3; no clear D gene. Trimming removed 3 bases at V and 1 base at J, with 11 bases between. Germline V gene lookup returns CDR1 MNHEY and CDR2 SMNVEV (reference sequence). This CDR3 comprises 15 residues. The CDR3 nucleotides read TGTGCCAGCAGTTTTGGGTGGTCCCGCACAGATACGCAGTATTTT. Its protein product is CASSFGWSRTDTQYF.

CDR3 amino acids: CASSKPAGLGGADTQYF. The CDR3 bases are TGTGCCAGCAGTAAACCCGCGGGACTAGGGGGGGCAGATACGCAGTATTTT. The rearrangement links TRBV6-2 or TRBV6-3 to TRBJ2-3; 8 bases are a match to TRBD2. The V segment lost 5 bases and the J segment 4 bases; nucleotides outside the gene matches: 14. The CDR3 loop spans 17 amino acids. Germline V gene sequence: CDR1 MNHEY, CDR2 SVGEGT.

Ten or more counts support this clonotype. The V call is TRBV18, the J call TRBJ2-7; D may be TRBD2 (6 bases). Germline-derived CDR1 and CDR2 are KGHSH and LQKENI. This CDR3 contains 18 residues. With 2 bases removed from V and 2 bases from J, the gap between germline ends came to 22 bases. CDR3 nucleotide sequence: TGTGCCAGCTCACCAACAATACAGAAACTAGCTTCGCCCTACGAGCAGTACTTC. Translation: CASSPTIQKLASPYEQYF.

Concerning this clonotype itself: A junction boundary mismatches the germline segment, possibly from a read error. The chain uses TRBV29-1 and TRBJ2-7; D may be TRBD1 (5 bases). The CDR3 length is 16 residues. Germline V gene data show CDR1 as SQVTM and CDR2 as ANQGSEA. In nucleotides, the CDR3 is TGCAGCGTTGAAGATAGGGGCGGCACCGTCTCCTACGGGCAGTACTTC. Translation gives CSVEDRGGTVSYGQYF.

The chain uses TRBV20-1 and TRBJ2-4, with D possibly matching TRBD2 (6 bases). Judging by the DNA end, TRBJ2-7 fits better; the J call may be wrong. CDR3 size: 14 residues. The germline V gene has CDR1 DFQATT and CDR2 SNEGSKA (reference sequence). The CDR3 sequence is CSARDGSGPYEQYF. CDR3 nucleotide sequence: TGCAGTGCTAGAGACGGGAGCGGTCCCTACGAGCAGTACTTC.

J is TRBJ1-6 and V is TRBV4-2; D is uncertain. Trimming removed 3 bases at V and 10 bases at J, with 10 bases between. The V gene's germline CDR1 is LGHNA and CDR2 YNFKEQ. The CDR3 length is 13 residues. The DNA of the CDR3 is TGTGCCAGCAGCCAGGGTGCTGAGTCACCCCTCCACTTT. This encodes CASSQGAESPLHF.

Ten or more counts support this clonotype. The chain is built from TRBV20-1 and TRBJ2-3; TRBD2 matches 14 bases. J lost 4 bases, V lost 6 bases, and 12 bases had no gene match. This CDR3 contains 17 residues. Germline values: CDR1 DFQATT, CDR2 SNEGSKA (reference sequence). The CDR3 loop is CSASSGTSGSRADTQYF. In DNA, the CDR3 is TGCAGTGCCAGTTCCGGGACTAGCGGGAGTAGGGCAGATACGCAGTATTTT.

The chain uses TRBV5-1 and TRBJ2-4; 10 bases agree with TRBD1. The CDR3 consists of 17 residues. Germline assignment: CDR1 SGHRS and CDR2 YFSETQ. Trimming removed 4 bases from V and 1 base from J; junction bases left unmatched: 8. CDR3 sequence: CASSTWTGGTAKNIQYF. CDR3 nucleotides: TGCGCCAGCAGCACCTGGACAGGGGGTACGGCCAAAAACATTCAGTACTTC.

This clonotype has just one count. The rearrangement links TRBV15 to TRBJ1-4; no definite D call. Trimming stripped 1 base from V and 8 bases from J, with 17 bases between. Germline assignment: CDR1 LNHNV and CDR2 YYDKDF (reference sequence). The CDR3 extends over 16 amino acids. The CDR3 protein is CATSRAPGLAGEKLFF. The CDR3 DNA follows: TGTGCCACCAGCAGAGCACCTGGCCTGGCTGGGGAAAAACTGTTTTTT.

V is TRBV6-6 and J is TRBJ2-3; TRBD2 matches at 10 bases. The CDR3 runs 14 residues. The V and J ends lost 6 bases and 6 bases, in that order; junction bases with no gene match: 6. Germline-derived CDR1 and CDR2 are MNHNY and SVGAGI (reference sequence). The CDR3 loop reads CASRIAGGGDTQYF. The CDR3, as DNA: TGTGCCAGCAGGATAGCGGGAGGAGGGGATACGCAGTATTTT.

This clonotype was detected a few times. The CDR3 sequence: CASSYRTSGRDEQFF. DNA for the CDR3: TGCGCCAGCAGCTACCGGACTAGCGGGAGGGATGAGCAGTTCTTC. The chain couples TRBV5-1 to TRBJ2-1, with 15 bases lining up with TRBD2. In germline, CDR1 is SGHRS, CDR2 YFSETQ. The V gene end was trimmed by 3 bases and the J gene end by 8 bases; junction bases not matched to a gene: 3. This CDR3 comprises 15 residues.

This chain links TRBV20-1 with TRBJ2-1, with 9 bases fitting TRBD1. This CDR3 spans 14 amino acids. The V gene end was trimmed by 6 bases and the J gene end by 4 bases; junction bases not matched to a gene: 7. The germline V gene encodes CDR1 DFQATT and CDR2 SNEGSKA (reference sequence). Here the CDR3 DNA reads TGCAGTGCCCCGGGACAGGGTAAATACAATGAGCAGTTCTTC. Translating it yields CSAPGQGKYNEQFF.

About this clonotype itself: The junction and the germline gene differ at one end; a read error may be behind it. The chain carries TRBV29-1 and TRBJ2-5; perhaps TRBD2 as D (5 bases). The CDR3 length is 15 residues. Germline V gene lookup returns CDR1 SQVTM and CDR2 ANQGSEA. CDR3 loop: CSVEDQGGYQETLYF. CDR3 DNA: TGCAGCGTTGAAGATCAAGGCGGGTACCAAGAGACCCTGTACTTC. Together with reference TRBV29-1 and TRBJ2-5, the CDR3 gives the full variable domain: SAVISQKPSRDICQRGTSLTIQCQVDSQVTMMFWYRQQPGQSLTLIATANQGSEATYESGFVIDKFPISRPNLTFSTLTVSNMSPEDSSIYLCSVEDQGGYQETLYFGPGTRLLVL.

The rearrangement uses TRBV20-1 and TRBJ1-2, with 8 bases matching TRBD1. V lost 4 bases and J lost 1; bases outside the gene matches: 5. The germline V gene encodes CDR1 DFQATT and CDR2 SNEGSKA (reference sequence). This CDR3 is built from 14 residues. This chain's CDR3 is CSATGQGINYGYTF. CDR3 coding DNA: TGCAGTGCTACCGGACAGGGCATTAACTATGGCTACACCTTC.

On this clonotype itself: A much larger clone lies a single base off, so this may be a read error. The chain joins TRBV20-1 to TRBJ2-7; 8 bases map to TRBD1. Trimming at V came to 1 base and at J to 3 bases, leaving 5 bases not matched to a gene. Germline-derived CDR1 and CDR2 are DFQATT and SNEGSKA (reference sequence). The CDR3 is 14 amino acids. As DNA, the CDR3 is TGCAGTGCTAGAGTCCCCGGGACAGGCTACGAGCAGTACTTC. Its translation is CSARVPGTGYEQYF.

This clonotype occurred many times. The chain joins TRBV9 to TRBJ2-7; D is perhaps TRBD1 or TRBD2 (5 bases each). CDR3 length: 15 residues. V lost 1 base and J 3 bases, leaving 14 bases between the germline ends. Per germline, CDR1 SGDLS and CDR2 YYNGEE. CDR3 coding DNA: TGTGCCAGCAGCGTATCGGGCGGTGGGGGCTACGAGCAGTACTTC. It is translated as CASSVSGGGGYEQYF.

This chain uses TRBV24-1 with TRBJ2-3; D possibly corresponds to TRBD1 (5 bases). V lost 4 bases, J lost 4 bases, and 11 bases lay in between. Germline V gene sequence: CDR1 KGHDR, CDR2 SFDVKD. This CDR3 comprises 14 residues. Here the CDR3 reads CATSDRRESDTQYF. The CDR3 DNA reads TGTGCCACCAGTGACCGCAGGGAATCAGATACGCAGTATTTT.

This clonotype was counted a few times. CDR3 loop: CASRKRGSSYNEQFF. The CDR3 coding sequence is TGTGCCAGCAGAAAGCGGGGCAGCTCCTACAATGAGCAGTTCTTC. The chain recombines TRBV27 with TRBJ2-1; 7 positions agree with TRBD2. The CDR3 runs 15 residues. The V gene's germline CDR1 is MNHEY and CDR2 SMNVEV (reference sequence). J was trimmed by 0 bases and V by 6 bases; bases with no gene match: 5.

J is TRBJ2-3 and V is TRBV20-1, with 9 bases identical to TRBD2. The CDR3 length is 17 residues. Trimming cost V 2 bases and J 2 bases; bases outside gene matches: 11. The germline V gene has CDR1 DFQATT and CDR2 SNEGSKA (reference sequence). The CDR3 sequence is CSARWAGGPSHTDTQYF. For the CDR3, the DNA is TGCAGTGCTAGATGGGCGGGAGGGCCGTCCCACACAGATACGCAGTATTTT.